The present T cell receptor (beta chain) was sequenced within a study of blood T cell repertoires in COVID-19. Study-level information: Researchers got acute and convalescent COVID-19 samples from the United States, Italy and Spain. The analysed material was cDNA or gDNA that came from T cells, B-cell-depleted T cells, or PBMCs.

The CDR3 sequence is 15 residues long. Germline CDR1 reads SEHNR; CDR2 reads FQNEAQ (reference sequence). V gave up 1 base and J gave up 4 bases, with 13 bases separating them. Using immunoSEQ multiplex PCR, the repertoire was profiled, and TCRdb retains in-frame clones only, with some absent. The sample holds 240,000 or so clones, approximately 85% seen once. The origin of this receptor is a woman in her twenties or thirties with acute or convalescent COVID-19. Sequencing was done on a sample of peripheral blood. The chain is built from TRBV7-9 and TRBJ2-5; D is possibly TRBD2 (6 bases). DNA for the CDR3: TGTGCCAGCAGCTTAGGTGGAGGGGTTGGAGAGACCCAGTACTTC. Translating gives CASSLGGGVGETQYF. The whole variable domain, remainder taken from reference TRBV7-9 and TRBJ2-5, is DTGVSQNPRHKITKRGQNVTFRCDPISEHNRLYWYRQTLGQGPEFLTYFQNEAQLEKSRLLSDRFSAERPKGSFSTLEIQRTEQGDSAMYLCASSLGGGVGETQYFGPGTRLLVL.